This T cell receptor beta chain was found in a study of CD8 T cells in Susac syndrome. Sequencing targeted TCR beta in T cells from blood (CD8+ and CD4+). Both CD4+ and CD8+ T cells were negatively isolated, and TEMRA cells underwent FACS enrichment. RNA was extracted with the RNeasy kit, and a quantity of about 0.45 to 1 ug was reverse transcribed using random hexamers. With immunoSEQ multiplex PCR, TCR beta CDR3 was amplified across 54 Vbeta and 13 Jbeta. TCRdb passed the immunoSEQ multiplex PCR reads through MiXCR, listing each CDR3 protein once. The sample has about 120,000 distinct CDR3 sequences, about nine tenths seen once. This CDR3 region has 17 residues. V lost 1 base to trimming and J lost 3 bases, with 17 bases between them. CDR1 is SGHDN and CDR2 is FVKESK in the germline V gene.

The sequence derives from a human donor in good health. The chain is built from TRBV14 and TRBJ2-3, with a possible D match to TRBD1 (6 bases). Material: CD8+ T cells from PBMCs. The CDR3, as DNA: TGTGCCAGCAGCCAAGGAAGTTCAGGGGCCGGTACAGATACGCAGTATTTT. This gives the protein CASSQGSSGAGTDTQYF.